This TCR beta chain was identified during a study of T cells of healthy individuals (dated by TCRdb to between 2018 and 2020). For CDR1 and CDR2, the germline V gene lists KGHSH and LQKENI. V sheds 0 bases and J sheds 5 bases, leaving 13 bases between their ends. Spanning cysteine to phenylalanine, the CDR3 consists of 15 amino acids. Of the read, only the CDR3 DNA is kept; its 45 bases are in frame from base 1. The receptor library was made with 5' RACE. The reads were generated on an Illumina MiSeq. The public reads were reanalyzed by TCRdb: fastp trimming at Q25, MiXCR alignment, in-frame beta chains only. A single entry per CDR3 protein holds the most common genes and DNA from its merged rows. In this sample the table shows 50,000 to 55,000 distinct CDR3 sequences, about 14% of which occur a single time. Of the sample, around 16% falls within the top ten clones. This clonotype has a handful of counts. Its antigen is not yet known. Base qualities are not at hand, and no much larger clone is one base apart.

The chain employs TRBV18 and TRBJ2-5, with the D segment possibly TRBD1 or TRBD2, each aligning over 5 bases. The TCR was taken from a human donor in good health. The CDR3 has the sequence CASSPPNSGTETQYF. The DNA reads as follows: TGTGCCAGCTCACCACCCAACAGTGGGACGGAGACCCAGTACTTC.